This T cell receptor beta chain was retrieved from a study of blood T cell repertoires in COVID-19. Overall study: Samples came from the United States, Italy and Spain, spanning acute and convalescent COVID-19.

The V gene lost 5 bases and the J gene lost 2 bases, with 15 bases spanning the gap. Germline V gene lookup returns CDR1 SGHTA and CDR2 FQGNSA. The CDR3 contains 15 residues. In the authors' workflow: How many nucleated cells were present was estimated from reference gene primer amplification. Profiling relied on immunoSEQ multiplex PCR, and the TCRdb table lists in-frame clones only, not all of them. That table gives V, J and clone size, and the DNA gave D and trimming. The table lists 100,000 or so clones, roughly 84% of them singletons, with 2% in the top ten. This sequence joins TRBV7-2 and TRBJ2-5, with a possible D match to TRBD2 (7 bases). This clonotype was obtained from an older man with active or convalescent COVID-19. Sequenced: peripheral blood. This CDR3 is CASSPQGGGQETQYF. For the CDR3, the DNA is TGTGCCAGCAGCCCCCAAGGGGGGGGTCAAGAGACCCAGTACTTC.